This T cell receptor (beta chain) was observed in a study of T cell repertoires in cytomegalovirus infection. Overall study context: It was the public TCR beta signatures that indicated both CMV infection and matching HLA type.

Study findings and constraints: Cumulative frequency of public TCR beta families picked out carriers of CMV plus the relevant HLA. In two of eight donors, the top clonotype was HLA-C-restricted CMV-specific.

This clonotype was observed a handful of times. What it binds is unknown. TCRdb re-derived calls from the reads in MiXCR, one entry per CDR3 protein. Of some 800,000 distinct CDR3 sequences listed, approximately 30% are singletons. With 6 bases removed from V and 5 bases from J, the gap between germline ends came to 17 bases. The CDR3 extends over 16 amino acids. Germline V gives CDR1 MNHEY, CDR2 SMNVEV (reference sequence). Sequenced here: cultured CD8+ T cells from PBMCs, sampled from culture after CMV antigen stimulation. This chain uses TRBV27 with TRBJ1-6; TRBD1 is a possible D gene (5 bases). The sequence came from a human donor in good health (CMV status not recorded). Some clones in this sample may be carry-over from other donors' samples. This CDR3 is CASSPSRDGNNSPLHF. The CDR3 DNA sequence: TGTGCCAGCAGCCCTTCCCGGGACGGCAATAATTCACCCCTCCACTTT.